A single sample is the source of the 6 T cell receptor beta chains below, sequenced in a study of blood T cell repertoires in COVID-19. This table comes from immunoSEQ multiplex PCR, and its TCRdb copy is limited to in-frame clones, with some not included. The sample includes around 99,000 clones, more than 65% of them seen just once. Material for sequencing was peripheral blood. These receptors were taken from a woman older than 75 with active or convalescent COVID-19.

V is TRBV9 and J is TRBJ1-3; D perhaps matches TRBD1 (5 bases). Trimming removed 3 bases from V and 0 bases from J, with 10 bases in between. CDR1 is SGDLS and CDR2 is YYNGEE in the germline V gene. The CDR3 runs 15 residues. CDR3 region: CASSAHQGSGNTIYF. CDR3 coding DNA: TGTGCCAGCAGCGCTCATCAGGGCTCTGGAAACACCATATATTTT.

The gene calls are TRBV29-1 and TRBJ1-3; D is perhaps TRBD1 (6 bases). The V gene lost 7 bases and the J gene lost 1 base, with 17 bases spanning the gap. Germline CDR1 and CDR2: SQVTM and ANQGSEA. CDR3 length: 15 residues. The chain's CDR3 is CSAAQGRGSGNTIYF. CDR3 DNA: TGCAGCGCCGCACAGGGAAGGGGGTCTGGAAACACCATATATTTT.

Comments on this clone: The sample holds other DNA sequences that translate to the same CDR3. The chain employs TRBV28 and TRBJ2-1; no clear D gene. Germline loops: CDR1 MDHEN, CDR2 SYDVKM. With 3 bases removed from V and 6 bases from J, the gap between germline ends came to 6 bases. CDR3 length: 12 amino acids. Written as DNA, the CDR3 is TGTGCCAGCAGTTTGAGTCCCAATGAGCAGTTCTTC. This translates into CASSLSPNEQFF.

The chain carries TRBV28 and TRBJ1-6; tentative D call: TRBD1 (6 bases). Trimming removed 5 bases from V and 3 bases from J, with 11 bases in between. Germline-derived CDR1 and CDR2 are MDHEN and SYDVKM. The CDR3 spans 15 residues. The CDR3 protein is CASSVTGNYNSPLHF. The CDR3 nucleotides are TGTGCCAGCAGTGTGACAGGCAACTATAATTCACCCCTCCACTTT.

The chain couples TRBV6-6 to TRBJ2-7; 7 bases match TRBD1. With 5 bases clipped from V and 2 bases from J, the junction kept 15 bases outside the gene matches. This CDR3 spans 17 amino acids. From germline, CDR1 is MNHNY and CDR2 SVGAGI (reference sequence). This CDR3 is CASSPQPTGAATYEQYF. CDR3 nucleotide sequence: TGTGCCAGCAGTCCCCAACCCACAGGGGCCGCCACCTACGAGCAGTACTTC.

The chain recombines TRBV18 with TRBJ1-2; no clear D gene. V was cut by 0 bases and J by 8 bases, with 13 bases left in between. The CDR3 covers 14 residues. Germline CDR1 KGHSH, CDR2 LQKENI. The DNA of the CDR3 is TGTGCCAGCTCACCACCGGGCACGTTTCTAGGCTACACCTTC. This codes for CASSPPGTFLGYTF.